A selection of T cell receptor beta chains follows, all from one sample in a study of T cell responses to AZD1222 COVID-19 vaccine. TCRdb's copy holds only in-frame clones and misses some; the assay was immunoSEQ multiplex PCR. Here the sample spans tens of thousands of clones, 75% to 90% being singletons. Sequences were derived from peripheral blood, sampled on day 0 of AZD1222 vaccination. The receptors were gathered from an adult in good health. Each CDR3 is given with its conserved first and last residue.

>TRBJ1-5|TRBV24-1|13
CATSDTGNQPQHF
>TRBJ1-2|TRBV6-5|13
CAPKRMGLYGYTF
>TRBJ2-1|TRBV30|13
CAWRPPGQGEQFF
>TRBJ2-5|TRBV5-6|14
CASSYPGIQETQYF
>TRBJ2-7|TRBV30|11
CAVQKSYEQYF
>TRBJ1-1|TRBV4-2|12
CASSQGTPEAFF
>TRBJ1-6|TRBV6-6|14
CASTEWAESAPLHF
>TRBJ1-5|TRBV6-1|16
CASSEWGYYSNQPQHF
>TRBJ2-3|TRBV7-9|17
CASSSGLAGGPTDTQYF
>TRBJ1-2|TRBV25-1|12
CASSAQDYGYTF